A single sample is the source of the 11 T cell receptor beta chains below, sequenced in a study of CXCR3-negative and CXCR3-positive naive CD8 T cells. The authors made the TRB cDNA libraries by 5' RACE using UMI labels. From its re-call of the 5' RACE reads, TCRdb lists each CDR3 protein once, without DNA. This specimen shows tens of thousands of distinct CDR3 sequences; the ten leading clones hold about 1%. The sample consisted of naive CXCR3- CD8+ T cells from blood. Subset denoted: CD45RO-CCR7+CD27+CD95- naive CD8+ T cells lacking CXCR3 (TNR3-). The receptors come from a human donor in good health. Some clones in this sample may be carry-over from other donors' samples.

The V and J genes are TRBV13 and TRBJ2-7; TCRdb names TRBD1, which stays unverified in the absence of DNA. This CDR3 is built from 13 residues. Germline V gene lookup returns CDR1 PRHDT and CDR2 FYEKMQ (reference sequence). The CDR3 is CASRPRRSYEQYF.

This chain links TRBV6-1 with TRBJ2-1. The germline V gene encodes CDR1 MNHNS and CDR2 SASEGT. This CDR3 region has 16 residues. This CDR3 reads CASSSDGESSYNEQFF.

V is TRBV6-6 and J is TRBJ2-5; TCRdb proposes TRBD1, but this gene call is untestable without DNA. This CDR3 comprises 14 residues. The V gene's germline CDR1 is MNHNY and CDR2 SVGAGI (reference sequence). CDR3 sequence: CASSYDRGGEAQYF.

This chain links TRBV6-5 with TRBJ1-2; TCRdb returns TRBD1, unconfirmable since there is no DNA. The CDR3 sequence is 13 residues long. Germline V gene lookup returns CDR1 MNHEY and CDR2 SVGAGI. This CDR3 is CASTEGFNYGYTF.

CDR3 protein: CSARDGLAGWNEQFF. The genes are TRBV20-1 and TRBJ2-1; checking the TCRdb D call of TRBD2 is not possible without DNA. Germline V CDR1 and CDR2: DFQATT, SNEGSKA (reference sequence). This CDR3 contains 15 residues.

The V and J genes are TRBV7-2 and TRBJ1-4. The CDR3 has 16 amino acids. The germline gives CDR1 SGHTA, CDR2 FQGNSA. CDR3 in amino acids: CASSLEMEGTNEKLFF.

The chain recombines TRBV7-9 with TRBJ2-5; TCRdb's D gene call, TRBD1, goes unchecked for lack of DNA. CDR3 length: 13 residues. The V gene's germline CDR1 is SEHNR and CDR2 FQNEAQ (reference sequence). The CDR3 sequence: CASSSAGRETQYF.

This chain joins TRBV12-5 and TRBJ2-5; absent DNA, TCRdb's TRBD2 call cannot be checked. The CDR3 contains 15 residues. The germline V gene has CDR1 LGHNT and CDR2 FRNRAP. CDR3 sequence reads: CASRLGLAGEETQYF.

This chain's CDR3 is CASSLEGYSNQPQHF. The chain combines TRBV7-9 with TRBJ1-5. This CDR3 spans 15 amino acids. The V gene's germline CDR1 is SEHNR and CDR2 FQNEAQ (reference sequence).

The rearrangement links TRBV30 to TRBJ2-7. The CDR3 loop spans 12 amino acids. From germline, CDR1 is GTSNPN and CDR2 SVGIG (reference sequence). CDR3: CAWSVLDDEQYF.

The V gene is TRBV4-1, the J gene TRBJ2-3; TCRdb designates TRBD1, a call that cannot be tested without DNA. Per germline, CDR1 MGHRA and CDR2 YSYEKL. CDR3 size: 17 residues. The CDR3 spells CASSDFADISSTDTQYF.